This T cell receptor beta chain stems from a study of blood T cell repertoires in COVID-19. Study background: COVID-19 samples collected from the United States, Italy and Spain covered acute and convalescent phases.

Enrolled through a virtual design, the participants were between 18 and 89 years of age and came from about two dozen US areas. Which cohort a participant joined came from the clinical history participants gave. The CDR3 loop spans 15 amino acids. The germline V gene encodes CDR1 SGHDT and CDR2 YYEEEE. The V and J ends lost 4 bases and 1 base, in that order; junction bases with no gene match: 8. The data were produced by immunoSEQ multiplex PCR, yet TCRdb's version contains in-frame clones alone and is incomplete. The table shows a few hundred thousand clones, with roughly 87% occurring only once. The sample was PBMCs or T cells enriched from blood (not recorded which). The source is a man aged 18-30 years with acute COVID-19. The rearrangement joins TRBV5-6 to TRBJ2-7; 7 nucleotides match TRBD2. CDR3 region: CASSPLAAQSYEQYF. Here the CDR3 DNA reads TGTGCCAGCAGCCCCCTAGCGGCCCAGTCCTACGAGCAGTACTTC. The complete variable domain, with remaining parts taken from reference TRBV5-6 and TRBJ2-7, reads DAGVTQSPTHLIKTRGQQVTLRCSPKSGHDTVSWYQQALGQGPQFIFQYYEEEERQRGNFPDRFSGHQFPNYSSELNVNALLLGDSALYLCASSPLAAQSYEQYFGPGTRLTVT.